The present T cell receptor (beta chain) was sequenced within a study of tumor-infiltrating lymphocytes in primary liver carcinoma. Regarding the study as a whole: Only about 7-24% of top clones occurred in every one of the five tumor regions.

Production of TCR beta cDNA used around 0.45 ug total RNA together with a constant-region primer. Amplification in three nested multiplex PCR rounds with slightly modified ARM-PCR gave rise to TCR beta libraries. Running nine to ten cycles apiece, the first two PCR rounds relied on TRBV1-TRBV30 forward primers together with a C-beta reverse primer. TCRdb passed the multiplex PCR reads through MiXCR, listing each CDR3 protein once. The sample shows about 66,000 distinct CDR3 sequences, 71% of them seen only once. DNA and RNA were both co-extracted from about 20-30 mg of bulk tissue that had not been sorted. Note on this clonotype: What it binds is unknown.

Germline CDR1 reads MGHDK; CDR2 reads SYGVNS. Deletions cut 1 base from V and 7 bases from J, with 11 bases between. This CDR3 region has 15 residues. The clonotype comes from a man between 35 and 55 years old with primary liver carcinoma and hepatitis B virus infection. Sequencing was carried out using liver tumor tissue from sampling region 4. As to subset: tumor region T4, right-lateral pole. The gene calls are TRBV25-1 and TRBJ1-6; D gene uncertain. The CDR3 coding sequence is TGTGCCAGCAGTGAATTAGAGGGCACAAATTCACCCCTCCACTTT. It is translated as CASSELEGTNSPLHF.